Presented here are 16 T cell receptor beta chains from one specimen sequenced in a study of T cells in narcolepsy. The data were produced by immunoSEQ multiplex PCR, yet TCRdb's version contains in-frame clones alone and is incomplete. The repertoire includes 34,000 or so clones, 65% to 85% of them detected once, and approximately 3.6% sits in the top ten. The sequenced sample consisted of memory (CD45RA-) CD4+ T cells from blood. The receptors derive from a human donor in good health.

This clone was recorded a few times. The rearrangement uses TRBV5-1 and TRBJ2-5; TRBD1 might be the D (5 bases). Trimming removed 7 bases from V and 2 bases from J, with 15 bases in between. This CDR3 is 14 amino acids long. Germline CDR1 reads SGHRS; CDR2 reads YFSETQ. CDR3 protein: CASFMTVIQETQYF. The CDR3 bases are TGCGCCAGCTTTATGACAGTGATTCAAGAGACCCAGTACTTC.

The rearrangement joins TRBV19 to TRBJ1-2; 11 bases map to TRBD1. The CDR3 contains 15 residues. The V gene end was trimmed by 6 bases and the J gene end by 6 bases; junction bases not matched to a gene: 9. Germline V gene lookup returns CDR1 LNHDA and CDR2 SQIVND (reference sequence). Here the CDR3 reads CASSPRGQGVNGYTF. CDR3 DNA sequence: TGTGCCAGTAGCCCTCGGGGACAGGGGGTGAATGGCTACACCTTC. Filled out from reference TRBV19 and TRBJ1-2, the complete variable domain reads DGGITQSPKYLFRKEGQNVTLSCEQNLNHDAMYWYRQDPGQGLRLIYYSQIVNDFQKGDIAEGYSVSREKKESFPLTVTSAQKNPTAFYLCASSPRGQGVNGYTFGSGTRLTVV.

The DNA of the CDR3 is TGTGCCAGCAGCCCCGGGGTCTACCAAGAGACCCAGTACTTC. This codes for CASSPGVYQETQYF. This sequence joins TRBV11-2 and TRBJ2-5; a weak D match, TRBD2 (5 bases). The germline CDR1 and CDR2 sequences are SGHAT and FQNNGV. CDR3 length: 14 residues. V lost 5 bases to trimming and J lost 0 bases, with 10 bases between them.

The chain couples TRBV5-1 to TRBJ1-4; unclear D gene. The germline V gene encodes CDR1 SGHRS and CDR2 YFSETQ. CDR3 size: 15 residues. The germline V and J ends were trimmed by 6 bases and 0 bases, with 12 bases remaining between them. The CDR3: CASKEKTSTNEKLFF. The CDR3 nucleotides are TGCGCCAGCAAAGAGAAAACCTCAACTAATGAAAAACTGTTTTTT. Full variable domain (remainder filled in from reference TRBV5-1 and TRBJ1-4): KAGVTQTPRYLIKTRGQQVTLSCSPISGHRSVSWYQQTPGQGLQFLFEYFSETQRNKGNFPGRFSGRQFSNSRSEMNVSTLELGDSALYLCASKEKTSTNEKLFFGSGTQLSVL.

This rearrangement joins TRBV11-2 to TRBJ2-1; TRBD2 agrees at 8 bases. The germline CDR1 and CDR2 sequences are SGHAT and FQNNGV. V lost 0 bases and J lost 5; bases outside the gene matches: 9. The CDR3 spans 17 residues. DNA for the CDR3: TGTGCCAGCAGCTTAGAGGGGGCTAGCGGGCTAAACAATGAGCAGTTCTTC. It specifies CASSLEGASGLNNEQFF.

The J gene is TRBJ2-7, the V gene TRBV30, with D tentatively TRBD1 or TRBD2 (5 bases each). Between the trimmed V and J ends, which lost 5 bases and 4 bases, there was a span of 18 bases. Germline V gene data show CDR1 as GTSNPN and CDR2 as SVGIG (reference sequence). The CDR3 is 14 residues long. The CDR3 nucleotides read TGTGCCTGGTCTACAGGACTGCCTATGTACGAGCAGTACTTC. Its protein is CAWSTGLPMYEQYF.

The V call is TRBV28, the J call TRBJ2-7; 9 bases align to TRBD1. Unmatched junction bases numbered 16, after V lost 9 bases and J lost 7 bases. The germline V gene has CDR1 MDHEN and CDR2 SYDVKM. This CDR3 is 15 amino acids long. The CDR3 DNA follows: TGTGCCAGTCGAGCCCCGGGACAGGGCCTTTTGGAGCAGTACTTC. Encoded protein: CASRAPGQGLLEQYF.

The J gene is TRBJ1-4, the V gene TRBV28, with 8 bases matching TRBD1. After removal of 2 bases from V and 11 bases from J, the junction contained 10 bases not matched to a gene. The CDR3 extends over 15 amino acids. Germline V CDR1 and CDR2: MDHEN, SYDVKM. In nucleotides, the CDR3 is TGTGCCAGCAGTTTACCTGGACAGGGCTTCGGCAAACTGTTTTTT. Its translation: CASSLPGQGFGKLFF.

The CDR3 spells CASSLGAAPGGIQYF. CDR3 DNA: TGTGCCAGCAGCTTAGGAGCCGCCCCCGGGGGCATTCAGTACTTC. The J gene is TRBJ2-4, the V gene TRBV7-3; tentative D call: TRBD2 (6 bases). Germline V CDR1 and CDR2: SGHTA, FQGTGA. V lost 2 bases and J 9 bases, leaving 17 bases between the germline ends. This CDR3 has 15 residues. The entire variable domain, with the rest obtained from reference TRBV7-3 and TRBJ2-4, is as follows: GAGVSQTPSNKVTEKGKYVELRCDPISGHTALYWYRQSLGQGPEFLIYFQGTGAADDSGLPNDRFFAVRPEGSVSTLKIQRTERGDSAVYLCASSLGAAPGGIQYFGAGTRLSVL.

The chain couples TRBV6-1 to TRBJ2-7; unclear D gene. Germline-derived CDR1 and CDR2 are MNHNS and SASEGT. The CDR3 has 11 amino acids. The V gene lost 0 bases and the J gene lost 9 bases, with 6 bases spanning the gap. The CDR3 DNA reads as TGTGCCAGCAGTGAAGCAAGGCGGCAGTACTTC. The encoded protein is CASSEARRQYF.

The J gene is TRBJ2-3, the V gene TRBV5-4; no reliable D call. The CDR3 totals 15 residues. CDR1 and CDR2 from the germline V gene are SGHNT and YYREEE (reference sequence). Deletions cut 5 bases from V and 1 base from J, with 14 bases between. The CDR3: CASSSRVVGTDTQYF. CDR3 DNA sequence: TGTGCCAGCAGTTCTAGGGTAGTGGGCACAGATACGCAGTATTTT.

This chain uses TRBV5-1 with TRBJ1-4, with D uncertain. CDR1 and CDR2 (germline): SGHRS, YFSETQ. This CDR3 is 14 amino acids long. V lost 0 bases and J 10 bases, leaving 13 bases between the germline ends. CDR3 residues: CASSLAGYSGKLFF. The CDR3 bases are TGCGCCAGCAGCTTGGCGGGGTACTCAGGAAAACTGTTTTTT.

The chain couples TRBV9 to TRBJ1-5; D gene ambiguous. CDR1 is SGDLS and CDR2 is YYNGEE in the germline V gene. Trimming stripped 3 bases from V and 1 base from J, with 14 bases between. CDR3 length: 16 residues. This chain's CDR3 is CASSGRPRRSNQPQHF. In DNA form, the CDR3 reads TGTGCCAGCAGCGGAAGGCCCCGCCGGAGCAATCAGCCCCAGCATTTT.

V and J are TRBV7-9 and TRBJ2-1; D possibly corresponds to TRBD1 (6 bases). Germline V lookup: CDR1 SEHNR, CDR2 FQNEAQ (reference sequence). The CDR3 loop spans 13 amino acids. Trimming cost V 11 bases and J 8 bases, with 19 bases left between them. The CDR3 is CAALDGTRDEQFF. DNA of the CDR3: TGTGCCGCCCTGGATGGGACACGCGATGAGCAGTTCTTC.

The chain couples TRBV19 to TRBJ2-4; 7 bases are shared with TRBD2. This CDR3 is built from 14 residues. The V gene end was trimmed by 9 bases and the J gene end by 6 bases; junction bases not matched to a gene: 11. Looked up from germline, CDR1 is LNHDA and CDR2 is SQIVND (reference sequence). The CDR3 DNA reads TGTGCCAGCCAGTGGGAGGGCGCGGGAAACATTCAGTACTTC. This gives the protein CASQWEGAGNIQYF.

The chain combines TRBV5-4 with TRBJ2-3; D gene ambiguous. Trimming stripped 1 base from V and 1 base from J, with 13 bases between. Germline values: CDR1 SGHNT, CDR2 YYREEE (reference sequence). The CDR3 consists of 16 residues. CDR3 nucleotide sequence: TGTGCCAGCAGCTTGTCCCTCAGTATGGGCACAGATACGCAGTATTTT. It encodes CASSLSLSMGTDTQYF.